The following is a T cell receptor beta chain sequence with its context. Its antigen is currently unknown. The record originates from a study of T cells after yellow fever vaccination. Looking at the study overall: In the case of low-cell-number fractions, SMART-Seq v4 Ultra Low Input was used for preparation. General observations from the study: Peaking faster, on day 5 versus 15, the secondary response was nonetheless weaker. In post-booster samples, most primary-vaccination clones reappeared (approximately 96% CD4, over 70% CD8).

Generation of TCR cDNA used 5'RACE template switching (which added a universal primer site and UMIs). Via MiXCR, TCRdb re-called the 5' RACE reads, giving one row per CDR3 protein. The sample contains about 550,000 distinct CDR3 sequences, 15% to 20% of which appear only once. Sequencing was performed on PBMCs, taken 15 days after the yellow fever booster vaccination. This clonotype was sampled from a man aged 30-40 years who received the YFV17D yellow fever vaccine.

CDR3 loop: CASSYSTSGETQYF. In DNA form, the CDR3 reads TGTGCCAGCAGTTACTCGACTAGCGGAGAGACCCAGTACTTC. The chain combines TRBV6-5 with TRBJ2-5, with 9 bases lining up with TRBD2. This CDR3 is 14 amino acids long. V shed 0 bases and J 4 bases; nucleotides not matched to a gene: 0. The germline V gene has CDR1 MNHEY and CDR2 SVGAGI.